The 26 T cell receptor beta chains below were found in one sample sequenced in a study of tumor-infiltrating lymphocytes in primary liver carcinoma. A primer in the constant region served to generate TCR beta cDNA from roughly 450 ng of total RNA. Libraries of TCR beta came from three nested multiplex PCR rounds with slightly modified ARM-PCR. The first two PCR rounds used TRBV1-TRBV30 primers with a Cbeta primer, roughly 10 cycles each. TCRdb used MiXCR to reprocess the multiplex PCR reads, holding one entry per CDR3 protein. Of about 310,000 distinct CDR3 sequences detected, over 55% appear once; the ten largest clones hold roughly 9%. In addition to blood RNA drawn from unsorted whole blood, germline DNA was extracted. Sequencing used peripheral blood. The source of these receptors is a man aged 35-49 years with primary liver carcinoma and hepatitis B virus infection.

Comments on this clonotype: The conserved phenylalanine or tryptophan is not found at the CDR3 terminus, so this likely reflects a read error. The genes are TRBV4-1 and TRBJ2-5, with TRBD2 matching 8 bases. The CDR3 spans 18 residues. From germline, CDR1 is MGHRA and CDR2 YSYEKL. The CDR3 reads CDSSLQPQDSGIRETQYS. CDR3 sequence (DNA): TGCGACAGCAGCCTACAGCCACAGGATAGCGGGATCAGAGAGACCCAGTACTCC.

In this sample, this clonotype turned up a few times. The chain has TRBV5-4 and TRBJ2-2, with 10 nucleotides matching TRBD2. Per germline, CDR1 SGHNT and CDR2 YYREEE (reference sequence). This CDR3 has 16 residues. V shed 4 bases, J shed 5 bases, and the junction held 8 bases outside the gene matches. The DNA for the CDR3 is TGTGCCAGCAGCCCGGGACTAGCGCAAAAAACCGGGGAGCTGTTTTTT. Encoded protein: CASSPGLAQKTGELFF. Complete variable domain (other parts from reference TRBV5-4 and TRBJ2-2): ETGVTQSPTHLIKTRGQQVTLRCSSQSGHNTVSWYQQALGQGPQFIFQYYREEENGRGNFPPRFSGLQFPNYSSELNVNALELDDSALYLCASSPGLAQKTGELFFGEGSRLTVL.

Here the CDR3 reads CASRTTGSSYEQYF. The DNA for the CDR3 is TGTGCCAGTAGAACGACGGGGAGCTCCTACGAGCAGTACTTC. The genes are TRBV19 and TRBJ2-7; maybe TRBD2 (5 bases). V was pared by 6 bases and J by 0 bases, with 12 bases between. This CDR3 comprises 14 residues. Germline assignment: CDR1 LNHDA and CDR2 SQIVND (reference sequence).

As for this clonotype: Sequence at one end of the junction differs from germline and may be a read error. This chain links TRBV4-3 with TRBJ2-2, with no clear D. The CDR3 contains 13 residues. Germline V gives CDR1 LGHNA, CDR2 YSLEER. CDR3 DNA sequence: TGCGCCAGCAGCGTTATCGGCGCCGGAGAGCCGTTTTTT. It encodes CASSVIGAGEPFF.

This clonotype was detected only a few times. It may be a read error: a sequence one base away is much more abundant. The V and J genes are TRBV12-3 or TRBV12-4 and TRBJ1-2; TRBD1 matches at 9 bases. V trimming: 3 bases; J trimming: 4 bases; junction bases outside the gene matches: 6. There are 15 residues in the CDR3. In nucleotides, the CDR3 is TGTGCCAGCAGTTTTACGGGACAGGGAGTCTATGGCTACACCTTC. Its protein is CASSFTGQGVYGYTF.

The CDR3 protein is CASSRQGQHEQYF. CDR3 DNA sequence: TGTGCCAGCAGCCGCCAGGGGCAGCACGAGCAGTACTTC. The chain combines TRBV11-1 with TRBJ2-7, with D perhaps matching TRBD1 (6 bases). Germline V gene data show CDR1 as SGHAT and CDR2 as FQDESV (reference sequence). Trimming stripped 5 bases from V and 5 bases from J, with 13 bases between. This CDR3 spans 13 amino acids.

This clonotype was picked up many times. The V gene is TRBV11-2, the J gene TRBJ2-5; TRBD1 matches at 8 bases. V shed 5 bases, J shed 5 bases, and the junction held 13 bases outside the gene matches. The CDR3 sequence is 16 residues long. CDR1 SGHAT and CDR2 FQNNGV come from the germline V gene. The DNA for the CDR3 is TGTGCCAGCAGCCTCGGGACAGGAGGGGGCAAGGAGACCCAGTACTTC. As protein: CASSLGTGGGKETQYF.

On this clonotype itself: A much larger clone lies a single base off, so this may be a read error. V gene TRBV12-3 or TRBV12-4 combines with J gene TRBJ2-3; 7 nucleotides align to TRBD1. The length of the CDR3 is 13 residues. The CDR3 reads CDSSLGGADTQYF. For the CDR3, the DNA is TGTGACAGCAGTTTAGGGGGCGCAGATACGCAGTATTTT.

This clonotype was found a few times. The chain joins TRBV11-2 to TRBJ2-3, with D perhaps matching TRBD1 (6 bases). Germline lookup yields CDR1 SGHAT and CDR2 FQNNGV. Between the trimmed V and J ends, which lost 2 bases and 4 bases, there was a span of 13 bases. The CDR3 runs 15 residues. This CDR3 is CASSLNRATSDTQYF. The CDR3 bases are TGTGCCAGCAGCTTAAACAGGGCCACTTCAGATACGCAGTATTTT. Variable domain in full (rest from reference TRBV11-2 and TRBJ2-3): EAGVAQSPRYKIIEKRQSVAFWCNPISGHATLYWYQQILGQGPKLLIQFQNNGVVDDSQLPKDRFSAERLKGVDSTLKIQPAKLEDSAVYLCASSLNRATSDTQYFGPGTRLTVL.

This clonotype has just a few counts. This clone may be a read error of a much larger clone one base away. The rearrangement links TRBV29-1 to TRBJ2-7; TRBD1 matches at 8 bases. The CDR3 contains 12 residues. CDR1 and CDR2 (germline): SQVTM, ANQGSEA. V was pared by 6 bases and J by 9 bases, with 10 bases of the junction left unmatched. CDR3 nucleotide sequence: TGCAGCGTCGGACAGGGTTTTAGCGGGCAGTACTTC. It specifies CSVGQGFSGQYF.

About this clonotype: One end of the junction fails to match germline, which may point to a read error. The chain carries TRBV10-3 and TRBJ2-5, with TRBD1 identical over 7 bases. Germline CDR1 ENHRY, CDR2 SYGVKD. This CDR3 region has 15 residues. The CDR3 nucleotides are TGTGCCATCTGTGAGTCGGGACAGAACGAAGAGACCCAGTACTTC. This translates into CAICESGQNEETQYF.

This clonotype was counted between two and nine times. The genes are TRBV5-1 and TRBJ2-1, with TRBD1 matching 7 bases. V dropped 7 bases and J dropped 13; count of bases not matched to a gene: 20. The CDR3 runs to 15 residues. Germline V gene lookup returns CDR1 SGHRS and CDR2 YFSETQ. DNA for the CDR3: TGCGCCAGCGGAGTAGGAACCCAGGGGGTGCCTCCTCAGTTCTTC. Translated: CASGVGTQGVPPQFF.

In the case of this clonotype: This may come from a read error, since a much larger clone is one base off. The chain is built from TRBV5-4 and TRBJ2-3, with D unresolved. Germline CDR1 reads SGHNT; CDR2 reads YYREEE (reference sequence). Between the trimmed V and J ends, which lost 4 bases and 11 bases, there was a span of 17 bases. The CDR3 totals 13 residues. DNA for the CDR3: TGTGCCAGCAGCCCCCCGAGTGTTAATATGCAGTATTTT. It specifies CASSPPSVNMQYF. The variable domain in full, with the rest retrieved from reference TRBV5-4 and TRBJ2-3, is ETGVTQSPTHLIKTRGQQVTLRCSSQSGHNTVSWYQQALGQGPQFIFQYYREEENGRGNFPPRFSGLQFPNYSSELNVNALELDDSALYLCASSPPSVNMQYFGPGTRLTVL.

The V call is TRBV7-9, the J call TRBJ1-2, with 7 positions matching TRBD1. V shed 4 bases, J shed 7 bases, and the junction held 6 bases outside the gene matches. The CDR3 is 13 amino acids. Germline lookup yields CDR1 SEHNR and CDR2 FQNEAQ (reference sequence). In DNA form, the CDR3 reads TGTGCCAGCAGCTCCCGGGACAGCACTGGCTACACCTTC. Its translation: CASSSRDSTGYTF.

This clonotype appeared a single time. A clone one base away is much larger, so this may be a read error. The V and J genes are TRBV6-2 or TRBV6-3 and TRBJ2-1; D not resolved. The germline V and J ends were trimmed by 8 bases and 7 bases, with 15 bases remaining between them. Germline CDR1 and CDR2: MNHEY and SVGEGT. The CDR3 sequence is 13 residues long. The DNA for the CDR3 is TGTGCCAGCGGTTGGGCCCGTTGGAATGAGCAGTTCTTC. This codes for CASGWARWNEQFF.

This clonotype came up once. Given a much more abundant clone one base away, this may be a read error. The chain couples TRBV4-2 to TRBJ1-6; maybe TRBD1 (5 bases). The CDR3 is 16 amino acids. Trimming took off 0 bases at V and 13 bases at J, with 19 bases between the two ends. Germline-derived CDR1 and CDR2 are LGHNA and YNFKEQ. Here the CDR3 reads CASSQDPGTRGVPLHF. CDR3 DNA sequence: TGTGCCAGCAGCCAAGATCCCGGGACCCGGGGGGTGCCCCTCCACTTT.

Details on this clonotype: The junction departs from germline at one end; a sequencing error may be responsible. The rearrangement joins TRBV29-1 to TRBJ2-4, with D possibly being TRBD1 or TRBD2 (5 bases each). CDR1 SQVTM and CDR2 ANQGSEA come from the germline V gene. The CDR3 runs 12 residues. CDR3: CGEPGPKNTQYF. The DNA of the CDR3 is TGCGGGGAACCGGGACCTAAAAACACTCAGTACTTC.

This clonotype was observed a handful of times. A much larger clone differs from this one at a single base, so this may be a read error. The chain couples TRBV5-4 to TRBJ2-5; 9 nucleotides match TRBD1. Per germline, CDR1 SGHNT and CDR2 YYREEE (reference sequence). The junction had 4 bases not matched to a gene; V was cut back by 0 bases and J by 7 bases. CDR3 length equals 14 residues. The CDR3 sequence is CASSLGGQGGTQYF. In nucleotides, the CDR3 is TGTGCCAGCAGCTTGGGGGGACAGGGAGGGACCCAGTACTTC.

A word on this clonotype: Compared with germline, one end of the junction differs, possibly owing to a read error. In DNA form, the CDR3 reads TGTGTCAGCAGCTTAGAGTCCGGAACGTCGATGGAGACCCAGTACTTC. As protein: CVSSLESGTSMETQYF. V gene TRBV11-2 combines with J gene TRBJ2-5; D is unresolved. This CDR3 is 16 amino acids long. Looked up from germline, CDR1 is SGHAT and CDR2 is FQNNGV.

This clonotype was seen many times. This chain joins TRBV29-1 and TRBJ1-3; perhaps TRBD1 as D (5 bases). There are 13 residues in the CDR3. V shed 4 bases and J shed 1 base, with 8 bases lying between them. The germline CDR1 and CDR2 sequences are SQVTM and ANQGSEA. CDR3 nucleotides: TGCAGCGTTGCCGGGGCGTCTGGAAACACCATATATTTT. Residues: CSVAGASGNTIYF.

This clonotype was found a few times. This sequence may be a read error, since a much larger clone differs from it by one base. The chain uses TRBV6-2 or TRBV6-3 and TRBJ1-5, with D maybe TRBD1 (5 bases). CDR1 and CDR2 (germline): MNHEY, SVGEGT. CDR3 length equals 14 residues. The CDR3 is CASSRGFSSQPQHF. For the CDR3, the DNA is TGTGCCAGCAGTCGGGGGTTTAGCAGTCAGCCCCAGCATTTT.

To note about this clonotype: This clone may be a read error of a much larger clone one base away. This chain links TRBV28 with TRBJ1-6; D may be TRBD1 (6 bases). CDR1 and CDR2 (germline): MDHEN, SYDVKM. The CDR3 spans 15 residues. In DNA form, the CDR3 reads TGTACCAGCAGTCCTACCACAGGGTGGTATTCACCCCTCCACTTT. It translates to CTSSPTTGWYSPLHF.

About this clonotype itself: A much larger clone differs by one base, so this may be a read error. The chain links TRBV14 to TRBJ2-3; 10 bases align to TRBD1. V shed 4 bases and J 4 bases; nucleotides not matched to a gene: 8. CDR1 is SGHDN and CDR2 is FVKESK in the germline V gene. The CDR3 covers 16 residues. The CDR3 DNA follows: TGTGCCAGCAGCCGATTCGACAGGGGGCTGGCAGATACGCAGTATTTT. Its protein is CASSRFDRGLADTQYF.

Remarks on this clonotype: Given a much more abundant clone one base away, this may be a read error. The rearrangement joins TRBV6-1 to TRBJ2-5; 10 bases agree with TRBD2. The germline CDR1 and CDR2 sequences are MNHNS and SASEGT. V dropped 2 bases and J dropped 8; count of bases not matched to a gene: 14. CDR3 length: 17 amino acids. CDR3 bases: TGTGCCAGCAGTGAACCCGGACTAGCGGAGGCAAGGGATACCCAGTACTTC. It specifies CASSEPGLAEARDTQYF.

The rearrangement uses TRBV6-6 and TRBJ1-5; weak D call: TRBD1 (5 bases). This CDR3 spans 15 amino acids. Germline lookup yields CDR1 MNHNY and CDR2 SVGAGI (reference sequence). This CDR3 is CSTTRGDLSNQPQHF. The CDR3, as DNA: TGTAGCACCACTCGGGGGGATCTTAGCAATCAGCCCCAGCATTTT.

In regard to this clonotype: An end of the junction differs from the germline gene, which may be a read error. V usage is TRBV29-1 and J usage is TRBJ2-7; TRBD1 might be the D (6 bases). Germline loops: CDR1 SQVTM, CDR2 ANQGSEA. This CDR3 has 12 residues. CDR3 DNA: TGCAGCGGCCGGGACAACTCCTACGAGCAGGACTTC. This translates into CSGRDNSYEQDF.